This TCR beta chain stems from a study of blood T cell repertoires in COVID-19. For the study at large: Samples came from the United States, Italy and Spain, spanning acute and convalescent COVID-19.

Germline-derived CDR1 and CDR2 are SGDLS and YYNGEE. CDR3 length: 14 residues. Trimming cost V 6 bases and J 1 base; bases outside gene matches: 4. The table came from immunoSEQ multiplex PCR; TCRdb's copy has only in-frame clones and leaves some out. The table has 200,000 to 300,000 clones, approximately 86% seen once. The chain has TRBV9 and TRBJ1-5; TRBD1 aligns across 7 bases. The receptor's source is a man aged 35 to 55 who had recovered from COVID-19. Source material: peripheral blood. The CDR3 sequence is CASNLDRSNQPQHF. The CDR3 DNA is TGTGCCAGCAATCTGGACAGGAGCAATCAGCCCCAGCATTTT. Based on the CDR3 plus reference TRBV9 and TRBJ1-5, the full variable domain is DSGVTQTPKHLITATGQRVTLRCSPRSGDLSVYWYQQSLDQGLQFLIQYYNGEERAKGNILERFSAQQFPDLHSELNLSSLELGDSALYFCASNLDRSNQPQHFGDGTRLSIL.